These 32 T cell receptor beta chains came from one sample sequenced in a study of blood T cell repertoires in COVID-19 (dated by TCRdb to the early 2020s). Library preparation employed the immunoSEQ multiplex PCR assay. The table comes from immuneACCESS by way of TCRdb, which keeps in-frame sequences with V and J called. Part of the clones is missing from these tables; in studies checked, under half for an unresolved V gene and the rest for unknown reasons. The sample has more than 25,000 clones on record, around 90% of them singletons. The top ten hold approximately 3% of the sample. Sequenced input: peripheral blood. Receptors were obtained from a human donor in a cohort sampled during active COVID-19.

V usage is TRBV21-1 and J usage is TRBJ2-1; TRBD2, the table's D call, lacks a check against the DNA. TRBV21-1 is an annotated pseudogene. CDR3 length equals 16 residues. The CDR3 sequence: CASSKKEGPFVNEQFF. The CDR3 nucleotides read TGTGCCAGCAGCAAAAAAGAGGGCCCATTCGTCAATGAGCAGTTCTTC.

This clone was counted a single time. The chain carries TRBV19 and TRBJ1-1; D uncertain. There are 13 residues in the CDR3. Trimming took off 3 bases at V and 3 bases at J, with 8 bases between the two ends. Germline V gene sequence: CDR1 LNHDA, CDR2 SQIVND (reference sequence). DNA for the CDR3: TGTGCCAGTAGTATTGTCGGGGACACTGAAGCTTTCTTT. Its translation is CASSIVGDTEAFF. The variable domain in full, completed from reference TRBV19 and TRBJ1-1, reads DGGITQSPKYLFRKEGQNVTLSCEQNLNHDAMYWYRQDPGQGLRLIYYSQIVNDFQKGDIAEGYSVSREKKESFPLTVTSAQKNPTAFYLCASSIVGDTEAFFGQGTRLTVV.

The V and J genes are TRBV9 and TRBJ1-1, with 8 bases matching TRBD1. J gave up 4 bases and V 0 bases, and 8 bases lay outside the gene matches. The CDR3 loop spans 16 amino acids. Germline V gene lookup returns CDR1 SGDLS and CDR2 YYNGEE. CDR3 coding DNA: TGTGCCAGCAGCGTAGTTCCCAGGGGGCTAGGCACTGAAGCTTTCTTT. Its translation: CASSVVPRGLGTEAFF.

The chain uses TRBV5-1 and TRBJ2-5; 12 nucleotides match TRBD2. Germline CDR1 SGHRS, CDR2 YFSETQ. The CDR3 runs to 18 residues. V lost 7 bases, J lost 2 bases, and 15 bases stayed unmatched. The CDR3 DNA reads as TGCGCCAGCCGGGACGGAGCGACTAGCGGGAGCCATCAAGAGACCCAGTACTTC. Its translation is CASRDGATSGSHQETQYF. Together with reference TRBV5-1 and TRBJ2-5, the CDR3 gives the full variable domain: KAGVTQTPRYLIKTRGQQVTLSCSPISGHRSVSWYQQTPGQGLQFLFEYFSETQRNKGNFPGRFSGRQFSNSRSEMNVSTLELGDSALYLCASRDGATSGSHQETQYFGPGTRLLVL.

The chain uses TRBV5-1 and TRBJ2-1, with 7 bases aligning to TRBD2. V gave up 3 bases and J gave up 0 bases; unmatched junction bases: 12. The CDR3 spans 18 residues. Per the germline V gene, CDR1 is SGHRS and CDR2 is YFSETQ. Here the CDR3 reads CASSYPRRGESSYNEQFF. The DNA of the CDR3 is TGCGCCAGCAGCTATCCTCGACGGGGGGAAAGCTCCTACAATGAGCAGTTCTTC.

CDR3 nucleotides: TGTGCCAGCAGTTCAGGACAGGGGGTTGCTGAAGCTTTCTTT. The encoded protein is CASSSGQGVAEAFF. The chain combines TRBV28 with TRBJ1-1; 10 positions match TRBD1. V lost 4 bases and J lost 6; bases outside the gene matches: 5. This CDR3 has 14 amino acids. Per the germline V gene, CDR1 is MDHEN and CDR2 is SYDVKM.

This sequence joins TRBV5-4 and TRBJ2-7; 10 positions match TRBD2. This CDR3 spans 14 amino acids. The germline V gene has CDR1 SGHNT and CDR2 YYREEE (reference sequence). Trimming took 4 bases from V and 7 from J; bases not matched to a gene: 8. The CDR3 region has the DNA TGTGCCAGCAGCCCGGCGGTAGCGGGGGGAGAGCAGTACTTC. Protein: CASSPAVAGGEQYF.

The chain uses TRBV4-1 and TRBJ2-2; weak D call: TRBD2 (5 bases). There are 17 residues in the CDR3. V lost 0 bases and J lost 1, with 12 bases in between. The V gene's germline CDR1 is MGHRA and CDR2 YSYEKL. For the CDR3, the DNA is TGCGCCAGCAGCCAAGATATACCGAGCGGGAACACCGGGGAGCTGTTTTTT. Amino acids: CASSQDIPSGNTGELFF.

This sequence joins TRBV27 and TRBJ2-1, with TRBD1 as a possible D gene (6 bases). The germline CDR1 and CDR2 sequences are MNHEY and SMNVEV (reference sequence). The CDR3 is 14 residues long. Trimming removed 5 bases from V and 8 bases from J, with 16 bases in between. The CDR3 DNA reads TGTGCCAGCAGTCTTAGCAGGGGATGGGATGAGCAGTTCTTC. Its protein is CASSLSRGWDEQFF.

The chain carries TRBV6-6 and TRBJ1-5; possible D gene TRBD1, 6 bases. The V end lost 6 bases, the J end lost 7 bases, and 16 bases lay between the germline ends. Germline-derived CDR1 and CDR2 are MNHNY and SVGAGI (reference sequence). The CDR3 covers 14 residues. CDR3 nucleotide sequence: TGTGCCAGCAGCAACAGGGTGGCGGAACAGCCCCAGCATTTT. This gives the protein CASSNRVAEQPQHF.

The chain joins TRBV18 to TRBJ1-1; TRBD1 matches at 8 bases. The V and J ends lost 1 base and 4 bases, in that order; junction bases with no gene match: 11. CDR3 length: 17 amino acids. Germline V lookup: CDR1 KGHSH, CDR2 LQKENI. DNA of the CDR3: TGTGCCAGCTCACCACGTTCGTCAGGGGGCGAAGGCACTGAAGCTTTCTTT. It encodes CASSPRSSGGEGTEAFF. Combining the CDR3 with reference TRBV18 and TRBJ1-1 gives the whole variable domain NAGVMQNPRHLVRRRGQEARLRCSPMKGHSHVYWYRQLPEEGLKFMVYLQKENIIDESGMPKERFSAEFPKEGPSILRIQQVVRGDSAAYFCASSPRSSGGEGTEAFFGQGTRLTVV.

The CDR3 is CASSLDRSEGRITGELFF. Written as DNA, the CDR3 is TGTGCCAGCAGCTTAGATCGGTCCGAGGGGAGGATCACCGGGGAGCTGTTTTTT. This sequence joins TRBV11-2 and TRBJ2-2, with a possible D match to TRBD2 (6 bases). The V end lost 0 bases, the J end lost 4 bases, and 18 bases lay between the germline ends. The CDR3 has 18 amino acids. Germline CDR1 SGHAT, CDR2 FQNNGV.

V usage is TRBV28 and J usage is TRBJ1-6; maybe TRBD1 (5 bases). V lost 9 bases and J lost 7, with 19 bases in between. This CDR3 has 15 amino acids. CDR1 and CDR2 from the germline V gene are MDHEN and SYDVKM. CDR3 residues: CASVWGVGKNSPLHF. The DNA of the CDR3 is TGTGCCAGTGTCTGGGGGGTAGGGAAGAATTCACCCCTCCACTTT. Supplemented by reference TRBV28 and TRBJ1-6, the full variable domain reads DVKVTQSSRYLVKRTGEKVFLECVQDMDHENMFWYRQDPGLGLRLIYFSYDVKMKEKGDIPEGYSVSREKKERFSLILESASTNQTSMYLCASVWGVGKNSPLHFGNGTRLTVT.

The gene calls are TRBV5-1 and TRBJ1-2; D remains unclear. CDR1 is SGHRS, CDR2 YFSETQ, per germline. This CDR3 comprises 16 residues. V was trimmed by 1 base and J by 3 bases, leaving 16 bases between them. CDR3 sequence: CASSLSRGQVDYGYTF. The CDR3 region has the DNA TGCGCCAGCAGCTTGTCACGGGGTCAGGTGGACTATGGCTACACCTTC.

The gene calls are TRBV10-3 and TRBJ2-1; 7 bases match TRBD1. CDR1 and CDR2 from the germline V gene are ENHRY and SYGVKD. With 4 bases clipped from V and 2 bases from J, the junction kept 14 bases outside the gene matches. CDR3 length: 18 amino acids. In DNA, the CDR3 is TGTGCCATCAGTGGGGGTTTACGAGCTCAGGGGGCCTACAATGAGCAGTTCTTC. This encodes CAISGGLRAQGAYNEQFF.

This clone showed up just a few times. This chain connects TRBV11-3 to TRBJ1-1, with D possibly matching TRBD1 (5 bases). Germline-derived CDR1 and CDR2 are SGHNT and YENEEA. Trimming cost V 5 bases and J 4 bases, with 14 bases left between them. This CDR3 contains 14 residues. CDR3 sequence: CASSPSQGSTEAFF. The CDR3, as DNA: TGTGCCAGCAGCCCCTCGCAGGGATCCACTGAAGCTTTCTTT.

This sequence joins TRBV6-5 and TRBJ2-5; 8 bases align to TRBD1. The V and J ends lost 8 bases and 5 bases, in that order; junction bases with no gene match: 13. The CDR3 has 15 amino acids. Germline values: CDR1 MNHEY, CDR2 SVGAGI. This CDR3 reads CASCKQGGSSETQYF. The DNA of the CDR3 is TGTGCCAGCTGTAAACAGGGGGGTTCCTCGGAGACCCAGTACTTC.

This chain connects TRBV2 to TRBJ2-5; D possibly corresponds to TRBD2 (6 bases). Trimming removed 7 bases from V and 1 base from J, with 10 bases in between. In germline, CDR1 is SNHLY, CDR2 FYNNEI. The CDR3 totals 13 residues. The CDR3 region has the DNA TGTGCCAGCACTAGCGTTATCCAAGAGACCCAGTACTTC. Encoded protein: CASTSVIQETQYF.

This chain connects TRBV9 to TRBJ2-3, with 12 bases lining up with TRBD2. The CDR3 loop spans 18 amino acids. The V gene's germline CDR1 is SGDLS and CDR2 YYNGEE. J lost 4 bases, V lost 0 bases, and 9 bases had no gene match. Here the CDR3 reads CASSVGASGRAWADTQYF. For the CDR3, the DNA is TGTGCCAGCAGCGTAGGGGCTAGCGGGAGGGCATGGGCAGATACGCAGTATTTT. Full variable domain (outside the CDR3, taken from reference TRBV9 and TRBJ2-3): DSGVTQTPKHLITATGQRVTLRCSPRSGDLSVYWYQQSLDQGLQFLIQYYNGEERAKGNILERFSAQQFPDLHSELNLSSLELGDSALYFCASSVGASGRAWADTQYFGPGTRLTVL.

The V and J genes are TRBV3-1 (or the pseudogene TRBV3-2) and TRBJ1-2, with a possible D match to TRBD1 (6 bases). CDR3 size: 11 residues. Germline V gives CDR1 LGHDT, CDR2 YNNKEL (reference sequence). V was shortened by 10 bases and J by 6 bases, with 12 bases between the two germline ends. CDR3 amino acids: CATQGSNGYTF. CDR3 bases: TGTGCCACCCAGGGGTCGAATGGCTACACCTTC.

This sequence joins TRBV7-9 and TRBJ2-7, with a tentative D call TRBD1 (5 bases). The V end lost 2 bases, the J end lost 0 bases, and 14 bases lay between the germline ends. Germline CDR1 SEHNR, CDR2 FQNEAQ (reference sequence). This CDR3 has 16 residues. CDR3 bases: TGTGCCAGCAGCTTATCACAGGCTCCCTCCTCCTACGAGCAGTACTTC. Its protein product is CASSLSQAPSSYEQYF.

The V and J genes are TRBV5-1 and TRBJ2-7; D is undetermined. The CDR3 loop spans 14 amino acids. The V end was cut by 0 bases, the J end by 5 bases, with 12 bases between. Germline loops: CDR1 SGHRS, CDR2 YFSETQ. The CDR3 loop reads CASSLGVSLDEQYF. The CDR3 DNA is TGCGCCAGCAGCTTGGGGGTTAGCTTGGACGAGCAGTACTTC.

The chain recombines TRBV30 with TRBJ2-7; D might be TRBD2 (5 bases). Per the germline V gene, CDR1 is GTSNPN and CDR2 is SVGIG (reference sequence). CDR3 length equals 12 residues. The ends were cut back, 4 bases at V and 2 bases at J, with 9 bases in the middle. This CDR3 is CAWTTGTYEQYF. DNA for the CDR3: TGTGCCTGGACCACGGGAACCTACGAGCAGTACTTC.

V usage is TRBV9 and J usage is TRBJ1-1; 11 positions match TRBD1. The CDR3 has 18 amino acids. The V and J ends lost 2 bases and 5 bases, in that order; junction bases with no gene match: 14. CDR1 is SGDLS, CDR2 YYNGEE, per germline. The CDR3 coding sequence is TGTGCCAGCAGCGTGAGCTCGGGACAGGGGGTTATTGGAACTGAAGCTTTCTTT. This codes for CASSVSSGQGVIGTEAFF.

The gene calls are TRBV5-1 and TRBJ1-1; possibly TRBD1 for D (6 bases). Germline CDR1 reads SGHRS; CDR2 reads YFSETQ. The CDR3 extends over 14 amino acids. Trimming took 6 bases from V and 1 from J, leaving 13 bases between them. The DNA for the CDR3 is TGCGCCAGCAAACCAGGACAGTCGAACACTGAAGCTTTCTTT. Translation gives CASKPGQSNTEAFF.

The chain couples TRBV2 to TRBJ1-2, with D perhaps TRBD1 (6 bases). Trimming removed 6 bases at V and 6 bases at J, with 11 bases between. Germline lookup yields CDR1 SNHLY and CDR2 FYNNEI. CDR3 length: 12 residues. The CDR3 nucleotides read TGTGCCAGCAGGACAGGTCCCGATGGCTACACCTTC. Its translation: CASRTGPDGYTF.

The chain employs TRBV28 and TRBJ2-1; possible D gene TRBD2, 6 bases. Trimming took off 6 bases at V and 9 bases at J, with 12 bases between the two ends. Germline loops: CDR1 MDHEN, CDR2 SYDVKM. This CDR3 has 12 residues. This chain's CDR3 is CASSRPEGEQFF. CDR3 nucleotide sequence: TGTGCCAGCAGCCGCCCGGAGGGTGAGCAGTTCTTC.

This chain uses TRBV13 with TRBJ1-2, with D possibly matching TRBD1 (5 bases). Germline CDR1 and CDR2: PRHDT and FYEKMQ (reference sequence). The CDR3 is made up of 12 amino acids. Trimming took off 3 bases at V and 4 bases at J, with 6 bases between the two ends. The CDR3 loop is CASSFGAYGYTF. The DNA of the CDR3 is TGTGCCAGCAGCTTTGGGGCCTATGGCTACACCTTC.

The chain has TRBV19 and TRBJ1-4; the D is unclear. This CDR3 region has 14 residues. V lost 0 bases and J lost 12, with 14 bases in between. Germline V gene sequence: CDR1 LNHDA, CDR2 SQIVND (reference sequence). The CDR3 reads CASSIDPGKRELFF. CDR3 DNA: TGTGCCAGTAGTATAGACCCCGGTAAGAGGGAACTGTTTTTT.

This chain links TRBV29-1 with TRBJ2-3, with D possibly being TRBD1 (6 bases). The CDR3 sequence is 14 residues long. V lost 8 bases, J lost 2 bases, and 17 bases lay in between. Germline V gene data show CDR1 as SQVTM and CDR2 as ANQGSEA. The CDR3 nucleotides read TGCAGCACGCGACCGGACAGCCACACAGATACGCAGTATTTT. The encoded protein is CSTRPDSHTDTQYF.

This chain joins TRBV7-9 and TRBJ1-5; maybe TRBD1 (5 bases). The V and J ends lost 4 bases and 9 bases respectively, with 10 bases between them. Germline CDR1 and CDR2: SEHNR and FQNEAQ (reference sequence). This CDR3 is 12 amino acids long. CDR3 coding DNA: TGTGCCAGCAGCTACCCCCAGGGGCCCCAGCATTTT. This codes for CASSYPQGPQHF.

The V and J genes are TRBV6-6 and TRBJ2-1, with a weak D call TRBD2 (5 bases). The ends were cut back, 5 bases at V and 8 bases at J, with 22 bases in the middle. The V gene's germline CDR1 is MNHNY and CDR2 SVGAGI (reference sequence). The length of the CDR3 is 16 residues. The CDR3 is CASSPARAPRRDEQFF. CDR3 coding DNA: TGTGCCAGCAGTCCGGCCCGGGCCCCCAGGCGGGATGAGCAGTTCTTC.